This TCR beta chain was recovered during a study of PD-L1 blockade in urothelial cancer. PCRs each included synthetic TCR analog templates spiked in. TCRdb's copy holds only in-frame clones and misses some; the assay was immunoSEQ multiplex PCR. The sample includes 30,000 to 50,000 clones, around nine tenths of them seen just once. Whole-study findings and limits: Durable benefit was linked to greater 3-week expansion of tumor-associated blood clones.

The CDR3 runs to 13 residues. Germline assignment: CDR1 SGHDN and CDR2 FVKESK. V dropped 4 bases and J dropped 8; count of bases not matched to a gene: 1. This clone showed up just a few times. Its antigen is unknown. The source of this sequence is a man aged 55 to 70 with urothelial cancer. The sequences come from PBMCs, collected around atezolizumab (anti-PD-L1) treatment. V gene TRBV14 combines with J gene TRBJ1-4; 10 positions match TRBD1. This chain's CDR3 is CASSRDRGEKLFF. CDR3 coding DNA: TGTGCCAGCAGCCGGGACAGGGGCGAAAAACTGTTTTTT.